A single sample gave rise to the 30 T cell receptor beta chains below, sequenced in a study of blood T cell repertoires in COVID-19. The data were produced by immunoSEQ multiplex PCR, yet TCRdb's version contains in-frame clones alone and is incomplete. The data contain approximately 230,000 clones, approximately 80% of them singletons. Sequencing was performed on PBMCs or T cells enriched from blood (not recorded which). These receptors all stem from a man in his forties or fifties who had recovered from COVID-19.

The J gene is TRBJ2-7, the V gene TRBV15, with TRBD2 matching 8 bases. Germline CDR1 is LNHNV and CDR2 is YYDKDF (reference sequence). The length of the CDR3 is 15 residues. With V trimmed by 0 bases and J by 2 bases, 3 bases remained unmatched. CDR3 protein: CATSRDLGLAYEQYF. The CDR3 DNA reads as TGTGCCACCAGCAGAGACCTGGGACTAGCCTACGAGCAGTACTTC.

This chain uses TRBV19 with TRBJ1-2; 12 bases match TRBD1. The CDR3 sequence is 17 residues long. V trimming: 6 bases; J trimming: 5 bases; junction bases outside the gene matches: 13. From germline, CDR1 is LNHDA and CDR2 SQIVND (reference sequence). The CDR3 protein is CASRRSGTGGVNYGYTF. The CDR3, as DNA: TGTGCCAGTAGGAGATCCGGGACAGGGGGCGTCAATTATGGCTACACCTTC.

This chain joins TRBV6-6 and TRBJ1-2; perhaps TRBD1 as D (5 bases). This CDR3 has 15 residues. V was trimmed by 2 bases and J by 6 bases, leaving 16 bases between them. Germline CDR1 reads MNHNY; CDR2 reads SVGAGI (reference sequence). The CDR3 is CASSYTPGNADGYTF. CDR3 nucleotides: TGTGCCAGCAGTTACACCCCAGGGAACGCAGATGGCTACACCTTC.

The rearrangement joins TRBV29-1 to TRBJ1-2, with unresolved D. Germline CDR1 and CDR2: SQVTM and ANQGSEA. V lost 1 base to trimming and J lost 5 bases, with 8 bases between them. The CDR3 extends over 12 amino acids. The CDR3 region is CSVEGLTYGYTF. The CDR3 DNA sequence: TGCAGCGTTGAAGGCCTCACTTATGGCTACACCTTC.

CDR3 sequence: CSASLAGGRKDTQYF. CDR3 nucleotide sequence: TGCAGTGCTAGTTTAGCGGGAGGGCGGAAAGATACGCAGTATTTT. The rearrangement joins TRBV20-1 to TRBJ2-3; TRBD2 aligns across 11 bases. The V gene's germline CDR1 is DFQATT and CDR2 SNEGSKA (reference sequence). The CDR3 is 15 residues long. The trim removed 3 bases at V and 5 bases at J, leaving 7 bases unmatched.

The V and J genes are TRBV28 and TRBJ1-2, with D hard to call. Germline V lookup: CDR1 MDHEN, CDR2 SYDVKM. V was trimmed by 7 bases and J by 3 bases, leaving 9 bases between them. The CDR3 length is 12 residues. The CDR3 protein is CASTSADYGYTF. The CDR3 DNA follows: TGTGCCAGCACCAGTGCGGACTATGGCTACACCTTC.

In this sample, this clone turned up once. This chain connects TRBV19 to TRBJ1-1; D is perhaps TRBD1 (5 bases). With 10 bases removed from V and 7 bases from J, the gap between germline ends came to 13 bases. The CDR3 extends over 11 amino acids. Germline V CDR1 and CDR2: LNHDA, SQIVND (reference sequence). The CDR3: CATARQREAFF. CDR3 coding DNA: TGTGCCACCGCAAGACAGCGTGAAGCTTTCTTT.

This chain uses TRBV30 with TRBJ1-1, with D unclear. V was pared by 1 base and J by 3 bases, with 6 bases between. Germline V gene lookup returns CDR1 GTSNPN and CDR2 SVGIG (reference sequence). CDR3 length: 12 amino acids. The CDR3 coding sequence is TGTGCCTGGAGTGCTACAGACACTGAAGCTTTCTTT. Amino acid sequence: CAWSATDTEAFF.

The chain recombines TRBV7-2 with TRBJ1-1, with D possibly being TRBD1 (5 bases). The germline gives CDR1 SGHTA, CDR2 FQGNSA. V lost 5 bases and J lost 0, with 7 bases in between. The CDR3 length is 13 residues. The chain's CDR3 is CASSTTVNTEAFF. Here the CDR3 DNA reads TGTGCCAGCAGCACGACAGTGAACACTGAAGCTTTCTTT.

In its sample, this clone was seen a few times. This chain links TRBV28 with TRBJ1-5, with TRBD1 identical over 7 bases. With 5 bases clipped from V and 7 bases from J, the junction kept 17 bases outside the gene matches. Per germline, CDR1 MDHEN and CDR2 SYDVKM. The CDR3 length is 17 residues. The CDR3 coding sequence is TGTGCCAGCAGTACCCCGGGACAGATGCCCTCGAGGCAGCCCCAGCATTTT. Amino acid sequence: CASSTPGQMPSRQPQHF.

This chain joins TRBV5-1 and TRBJ1-1; D is unresolved. The CDR3 runs 14 residues. With 0 bases removed from V and 1 base from J, the gap between germline ends came to 7 bases. Germline CDR1 reads SGHRS; CDR2 reads YFSETQ. CDR3 DNA sequence: TGCGCCAGCAGCTTGGAAACAGCGAACACTGAAGCTTTCTTT. Translating gives CASSLETANTEAFF.

The gene calls are TRBV6-5 and TRBJ1-2, with D perhaps matching TRBD1 (6 bases). This CDR3 is 14 amino acids long. The germline V and J ends were trimmed by 5 bases and 5 bases, with 15 bases remaining between them. Germline lookup yields CDR1 MNHEY and CDR2 SVGAGI. CDR3 region: CASSRSGEGYGYTF. The CDR3 bases are TGTGCCAGCAGTCGCTCAGGGGAAGGATATGGCTACACCTTC.

The genes are TRBV19 and TRBJ1-3; D ambiguous. V was trimmed by 2 bases and J by 0 bases, leaving 8 bases between them. CDR1 is LNHDA and CDR2 is SQIVND in the germline V gene (reference sequence). The CDR3 sequence is 15 residues long. The CDR3 is CASSITASSGNTIYF. CDR3 in DNA: TGTGCCAGTAGTATAACAGCAAGCTCTGGAAACACCATATATTTT.

This chain joins TRBV24-1 and TRBJ1-4; 9 positions agree with TRBD1. Trimming cost V 3 bases and J 4 bases; bases outside gene matches: 2. CDR3 length equals 15 residues. CDR1 KGHDR and CDR2 SFDVKD come from the germline V gene. CDR3 in amino acids: CATSDDRGSNEKLFF. The CDR3 coding sequence is TGTGCCACCAGTGATGACAGGGGGAGTAATGAAAAACTGTTTTTT.

The chain has TRBV21-1 and TRBJ2-4; the D call of TRBD2 is as the table states it, not checked on the DNA. TRBV21-1 is tagged as a pseudogene. The CDR3 runs 11 residues. CDR3 protein: CASSNVNIQYF. CDR3 DNA sequence: TGTGCCAGCAGCAACGTAAACATTCAGTACTTC.

The V and J genes are TRBV4-3 and TRBJ1-6, with D unresolved. There are 15 residues in the CDR3. Germline V lookup: CDR1 LGHNA, CDR2 YSLEER. Deletions cut 4 bases from V and 6 bases from J, with 13 bases between. CDR3 bases: TGCGCCAGCAGCCTACGGGGTCCCGGTAATTCACCCCTCCACTTT. Amino acids: CASSLRGPGNSPLHF.

This chain connects TRBV4-3 to TRBJ1-1, with 9 nucleotides matching TRBD1. The CDR3 extends over 17 amino acids. V was clipped by 3 bases and J by 1 base; unmatched bases: 9. The germline V gene encodes CDR1 LGHNA and CDR2 YSLEER. In nucleotides, the CDR3 is TGCGCCAGCAGCCATTCGACTCTGGGACAGGGGAACACTGAAGCTTTCTTT. Its translation: CASSHSTLGQGNTEAFF.

This chain joins TRBV5-1 and TRBJ2-5; the match to TRBD1 covers 11 bases. V lost 9 bases, J lost 7 bases, and 14 bases stayed unmatched. This CDR3 spans 15 amino acids. Germline CDR1 SGHRS, CDR2 YFSETQ. CDR3 loop: CATRVRTGGTVTQYF. As DNA, the CDR3 is TGCGCCACCAGAGTCAGGACAGGGGGCACGGTGACCCAGTACTTC.

The chain has TRBV7-2 and TRBJ1-1; D is unclear. The CDR3 sequence is 15 residues long. Germline loops: CDR1 SGHTA, CDR2 FQGNSA. V was shortened by 5 bases and J by 3 bases, with 16 bases between the two germline ends. The CDR3 DNA follows: TGTGCCAGCAGCCCTTGGGAGGGCTTAGACACTGAAGCTTTCTTT. Its protein is CASSPWEGLDTEAFF.

The chain recombines TRBV9 with TRBJ2-3; TRBD2 matches at 7 bases. Trimming took 0 bases from V and 6 from J; bases not matched to a gene: 7. This CDR3 region has 15 residues. Germline assignment: CDR1 SGDLS and CDR2 YYNGEE. CDR3 in DNA: TGTGCCAGCAGCGTAGGCGGGAGTTGGGCGGATACGCAGTATTTT. Residues: CASSVGGSWADTQYF. The full variable domain, in which reference TRBV9 and TRBJ2-3 provide the parts outside the CDR3, is DSGVTQTPKHLITATGQRVTLRCSPRSGDLSVYWYQQSLDQGLQFLIQYYNGEERAKGNILERFSAQQFPDLHSELNLSSLELGDSALYFCASSVGGSWADTQYFGPGTRLTVL.

The rearrangement links TRBV6-2 or TRBV6-3 to TRBJ1-6; TRBD1 matches 9 bases. Germline trimming cut 4 bases from V and 11 bases from J; bases unmatched to any gene: 9. Germline V CDR1 and CDR2: MNHEY, SVGEGT. The CDR3 loop spans 15 amino acids. In DNA, the CDR3 is TGTGCCAGCAGTTTGTGGGACAGGGCTGTGACACCCCTCCACTTT. It encodes CASSLWDRAVTPLHF.

This clone turned up a few times. The V gene is TRBV10-3, the J gene TRBJ1-2, with a weak D call TRBD1 (5 bases). Germline loops: CDR1 ENHRY, CDR2 SYGVKD. CDR3 size: 15 residues. Trimming left V 0 bases short and J 6 bases short, with 14 bases between. The CDR3 sequence: CAISESGQRGDGYTF. The DNA of the CDR3 is TGTGCCATCAGTGAGTCAGGACAACGGGGGGATGGCTACACCTTC.

The chain recombines TRBV7-3 with TRBJ2-1; 8 positions agree with TRBD2. CDR3 length: 17 amino acids. CDR1 is SGHTA, CDR2 FQGTGA, per germline. With V trimmed by 2 bases and J by 6 bases, 12 bases remained unmatched. The CDR3 loop is CASSLGPIREGPNEQFF. Here the CDR3 DNA reads TGTGCCAGCAGCTTAGGGCCCATACGGGAGGGCCCCAATGAGCAGTTCTTC.

This clone has only one observation. The chain has TRBV6-5 and TRBJ1-5; D unclear. CDR1 MNHEY and CDR2 SVGAGI come from the germline V gene. This CDR3 comprises 14 residues. The germline V and J ends were trimmed by 5 bases and 7 bases, with 15 bases remaining between them. The CDR3 sequence is CASSLAREGQPQHF. DNA for the CDR3: TGTGCCAGCAGTCTCGCACGAGAGGGCCAGCCCCAGCATTTT.

V usage is TRBV9 and J usage is TRBJ1-2; 7 nucleotides align to TRBD1. Germline CDR1 is SGDLS and CDR2 is YYNGEE. This CDR3 spans 14 amino acids. V shed 3 bases, J shed 5 bases, and the junction held 7 bases outside the gene matches. The chain's CDR3 is CASSANGDSYGYTF. As DNA, the CDR3 is TGTGCCAGCAGCGCTAACGGGGACAGTTATGGCTACACCTTC. Drawing the rest from reference TRBV9 and TRBJ1-2, the complete variable domain is DSGVTQTPKHLITATGQRVTLRCSPRSGDLSVYWYQQSLDQGLQFLIQYYNGEERAKGNILERFSAQQFPDLHSELNLSSLELGDSALYFCASSANGDSYGYTFGSGTRLTVV.

The chain has TRBV9 and TRBJ2-3, with 7 nucleotides matching TRBD1. Germline CDR1 is SGDLS and CDR2 is YYNGEE. The CDR3 loop spans 14 amino acids. V was pared by 4 bases and J by 5 bases, with 7 bases of the junction left unmatched. The CDR3 DNA is TGTGCCAGCAGCCCGGATTACAGGGGAGATACGCAGTATTTT. Its protein is CASSPDYRGDTQYF.

The chain is built from TRBV7-9 and TRBJ2-3; D might be TRBD2 (6 bases). The length of the CDR3 is 15 residues. The germline V gene has CDR1 SEHNR and CDR2 FQNEAQ (reference sequence). The V end was cut by 3 bases, the J end by 0 bases, with 10 bases between. CDR3 DNA: TGTGCCAGCAGCTTTAGCGGCCCTAGCACAGATACGCAGTATTTT. Protein sequence: CASSFSGPSTDTQYF.

The chain joins TRBV29-1 to TRBJ1-2; unclear D gene. Germline V gene lookup returns CDR1 SQVTM and CDR2 ANQGSEA. CDR3 length: 13 amino acids. Trimming stripped 1 base from V and 3 bases from J, with 9 bases between. The CDR3 DNA sequence: TGCAGCGTTGAAGGCTACGGGGACTATGGCTACACCTTC. This sequence encodes CSVEGYGDYGYTF. Using reference TRBV29-1 and TRBJ1-2 for the parts outside the CDR3, the full variable domain is SAVISQKPSRDICQRGTSLTIQCQVDSQVTMMFWYRQQPGQSLTLIATANQGSEATYESGFVIDKFPISRPNLTFSTLTVSNMSPEDSSIYLCSVEGYGDYGYTFGSGTRLTVV.

The chain uses TRBV5-8 and TRBJ1-5; D gene unclear. Trimming stripped 6 bases from V and 1 base from J, with 11 bases between. The CDR3 runs to 14 residues. CDR1 is SGHTS and CDR2 is YDEGEE in the germline V gene. CDR3 in amino acids: CASTLEVSNQPQHF. The CDR3 bases are TGTGCCAGCACCCTGGAGGTGAGCAATCAGCCCCAGCATTTT.

CDR3 bases: TGCGCCAGCAGCTTAGGAGCGGGAGACACAGATACGCAGTATTTT. Translated: CASSLGAGDTDTQYF. The chain uses TRBV5-1 and TRBJ2-3, with 8 bases aligning to TRBD2. Germline CDR1 is SGHRS and CDR2 is YFSETQ. This CDR3 comprises 15 residues. The V gene end was trimmed by 2 bases and the J gene end by 2 bases; junction bases not matched to a gene: 4.